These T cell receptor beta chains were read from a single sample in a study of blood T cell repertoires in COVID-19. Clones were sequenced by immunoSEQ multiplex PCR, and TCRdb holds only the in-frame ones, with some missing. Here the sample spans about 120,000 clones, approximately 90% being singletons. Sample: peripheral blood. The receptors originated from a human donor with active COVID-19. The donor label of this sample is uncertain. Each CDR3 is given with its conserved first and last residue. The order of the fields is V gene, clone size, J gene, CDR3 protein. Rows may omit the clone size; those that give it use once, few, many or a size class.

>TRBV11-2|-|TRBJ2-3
CASSSKLAVSTDTQYF
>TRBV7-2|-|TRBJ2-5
CASSLGGGGGGRRETQYF
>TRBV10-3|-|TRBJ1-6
CAISDNSYNSPLHF
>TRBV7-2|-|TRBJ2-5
CASSFGRGGETQYF
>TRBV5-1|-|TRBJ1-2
CASFGAEKGRNYGYTF
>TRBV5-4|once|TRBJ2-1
CASSLFRGPLHEQFF
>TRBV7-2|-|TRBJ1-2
CASSSPRDRFYGYTF
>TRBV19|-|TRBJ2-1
CASSSDRDPSNEQFF
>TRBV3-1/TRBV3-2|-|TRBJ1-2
CASSQGVLGRPNYGYTF
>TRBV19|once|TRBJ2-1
CASSDLLGTGGDEQFF
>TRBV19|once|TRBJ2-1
CASSILFFAGAHNEQFF
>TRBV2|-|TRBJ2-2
CASSSLSSGGANTGELFF
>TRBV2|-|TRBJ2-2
CASRANRGDTGELFF
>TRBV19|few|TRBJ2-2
CASNSARTTNTGELFF
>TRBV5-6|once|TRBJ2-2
CASSLLGHMNTGELFF
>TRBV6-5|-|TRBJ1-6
CASKYSGQPNSPLHF
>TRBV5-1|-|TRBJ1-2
CASSLDGGSNYGYTF
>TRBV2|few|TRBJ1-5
CASSPGTGIYSNQPQHF
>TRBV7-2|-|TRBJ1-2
CASSPRNYGYTF
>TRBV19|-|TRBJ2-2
CASSIGLAGGRTGELFF
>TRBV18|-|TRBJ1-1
CASSQSSGGTEAFF
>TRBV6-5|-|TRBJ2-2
CASSRTGGGELFF
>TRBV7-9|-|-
CASSLPTGYEQYF
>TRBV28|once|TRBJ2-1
CASVSGTSDWEQFF
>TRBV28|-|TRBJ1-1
CASSLTTGGKDTEAFF
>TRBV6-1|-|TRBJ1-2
CASSDIRSRRYYGYTF
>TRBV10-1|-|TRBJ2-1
CASSESLDSSGPYNEQFF
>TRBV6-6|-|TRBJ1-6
CASSAGLDRTNSPLHF
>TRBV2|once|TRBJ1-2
CASSESYRGAEGYTF
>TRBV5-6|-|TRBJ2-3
CASRSRDREPQDTQYF
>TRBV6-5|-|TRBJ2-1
CASRYGTSGDNEQFF
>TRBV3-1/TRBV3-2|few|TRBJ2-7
CASSQGTGGREQYF
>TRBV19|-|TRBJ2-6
CASSLIGANVLTF
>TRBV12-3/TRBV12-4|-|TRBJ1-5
CASSLTGIQPQHF
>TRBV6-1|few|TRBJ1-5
CASSEAASARPQHF
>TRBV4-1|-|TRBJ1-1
CASSQGQGAVHAFF
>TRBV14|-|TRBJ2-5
CASSQRLFTSETQYF
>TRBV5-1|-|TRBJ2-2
CASRRGNTGELFF
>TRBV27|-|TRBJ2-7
CASSHGGYEQYF
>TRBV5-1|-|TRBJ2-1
CASSLGTSSYNEQFF
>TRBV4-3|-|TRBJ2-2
CASSQRTSLRGELFF
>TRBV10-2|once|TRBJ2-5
CASRAGGETQYF
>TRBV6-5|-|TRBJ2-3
CASSKDRGHTDTQYF
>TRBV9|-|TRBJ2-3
CASSVPSLDRATSTDTQYF
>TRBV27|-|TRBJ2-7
CASSLIQAYEQYF
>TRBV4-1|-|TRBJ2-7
CASSHSGGSSYEQYF